This is a list of T cell receptor beta chains from one sample in a study of T-cell memory formation after mild COVID-19. TCRdb itself ran the 5' RACE reads through MiXCR, one entry per CDR3 protein. The data hold 30,000 to 35,000 distinct CDR3 sequences, with 7.7% observed a single time. Sequencing was performed on PBMCs or a T cell subset sorted from them (not recorded which). These receptor sequences come from a man younger than 35 who had mild COVID-19 (a few samples of this study predate the infection). Cell type and time point are not known. Each CDR3 is given with its conserved first and last residue. The D gene is left open where the match is weak. Part of the rows lack a size; the others show once, few, many or a class for expanded clones.

d_call: -; v_call: TRBV29-1; cdr3_length: 10; j_call: TRBJ1-1; clone_size: many; cdr3_aa: CMVTNTEAFF; cdr3_nt: TGCATGGTTACGAACACTGAAGCTTTCTTT
d_call: TRBD2; v_call: TRBV10-3; cdr3_length: 16; j_call: TRBJ2-1; clone_size: few; cdr3_aa: CAIRVGGLAQHNEQFF; cdr3_nt: TGTGCCATCAGGGTTGGGGGACTAGCCCAGCACAATGAGCAGTTCTTC
d_call: -; v_call: TRBV6-2/TRBV6-3; cdr3_length: 14; j_call: TRBJ2-5; clone_size: few; cdr3_aa: CASSYWTASETQYF; cdr3_nt: TGTGCCAGCAGTTACTGGACCGCCTCTGAGACCCAGTACTTC
d_call: -; v_call: TRBV6-5; cdr3_length: 14; j_call: TRBJ2-1; clone_size: -; cdr3_aa: CASSYGGEHNEQFF; cdr3_nt: TGTGCCAGCAGTTACGGGGGAGAGCACAATGAGCAGTTCTTC
d_call: -; v_call: TRBV5-1; cdr3_length: 15; j_call: TRBJ1-6; clone_size: few; cdr3_aa: CASSLEAVINSPLHF; cdr3_nt: TGCGCCAGCAGCTTGGAGGCAGTAATTAATTCACCCCTCCACTTT
d_call: -; v_call: TRBV4-3; cdr3_length: 14; j_call: TRBJ2-7; clone_size: -; cdr3_aa: CASSQDRSSYEQYF; cdr3_nt: TGCGCCAGCAGCCAAGACAGGAGCTCCTACGAGCAGTACTTC
d_call: -; v_call: TRBV21-1; cdr3_length: 15; j_call: TRBJ1-1; clone_size: many; cdr3_aa: CASSKADRAVAEAFF; cdr3_nt: TGTGCCAGCAGCAAAGCGGACAGGGCGGTCGCTGAAGCTTTCTTT
d_call: -; v_call: TRBV24-1; cdr3_length: 13; j_call: TRBJ2-3; clone_size: many; cdr3_aa: CATSQDGTDTQYF; cdr3_nt: TGTGCCACCAGTCAGGACGGCACAGATACGCAGTATTTT
d_call: -; v_call: TRBV5-1; cdr3_length: 14; j_call: TRBJ1-1; clone_size: few; cdr3_aa: CASSPNVGNTEAFF; cdr3_nt: TGCGCCAGCAGCCCTAATGTGGGAAACACTGAAGCTTTCTTT
d_call: -; v_call: TRBV5-1; cdr3_length: 14; j_call: TRBJ2-2; clone_size: many; cdr3_aa: CASSPVANTGELFF; cdr3_nt: TGCGCCAGCAGCCCCGTAGCGAACACCGGGGAGCTGTTTTTT
d_call: -; v_call: TRBV5-1; cdr3_length: 18; j_call: TRBJ2-3; clone_size: many; cdr3_aa: CASHPQKRVRGGTDTQYF; cdr3_nt: TGCGCCAGCCATCCCCAGAAAAGAGTGCGGGGTGGCACAGATACGCAGTATTTT
d_call: -; v_call: TRBV4-3; cdr3_length: 18; j_call: TRBJ2-1; clone_size: many; cdr3_aa: CASSQGKSSQLSYNEQFF; cdr3_nt: TGCGCCAGCAGCCAAGGGAAGTCGTCCCAACTCTCCTACAATGAGCAGTTCTTC
d_call: -; v_call: TRBV5-8; cdr3_length: 16; j_call: TRBJ1-4; clone_size: many; cdr3_aa: CASSLGSAGLNEKLFF; cdr3_nt: TGTGCCAGCAGCCTGGGTTCGGCAGGCTTAAACGAAAAACTGTTTTTT